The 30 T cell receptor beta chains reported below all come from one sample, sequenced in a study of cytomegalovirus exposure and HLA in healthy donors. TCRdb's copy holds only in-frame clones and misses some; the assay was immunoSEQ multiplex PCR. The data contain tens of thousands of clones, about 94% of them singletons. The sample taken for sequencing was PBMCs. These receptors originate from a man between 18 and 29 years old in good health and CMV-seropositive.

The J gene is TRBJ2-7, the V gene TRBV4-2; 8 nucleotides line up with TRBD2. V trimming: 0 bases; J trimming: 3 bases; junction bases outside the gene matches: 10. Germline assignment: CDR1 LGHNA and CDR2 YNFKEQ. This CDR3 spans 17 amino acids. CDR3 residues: CASSQEPPGGAHYEQYF. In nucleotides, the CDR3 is TGTGCCAGCAGCCAAGAGCCGCCCGGGGGGGCTCACTACGAGCAGTACTTC.

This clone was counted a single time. CDR3 DNA sequence: TGTGCCAGCAGTCCCACCTCGGAGGCCCGGGAAAAACTGTTTTTT. Its translation: CASSPTSEAREKLFF. The V gene is TRBV28, the J gene TRBJ1-4; D is unresolved. This CDR3 has 15 residues. CDR1 and CDR2 (germline): MDHEN, SYDVKM. Trimming took off 5 bases at V and 8 bases at J, with 18 bases between the two ends.

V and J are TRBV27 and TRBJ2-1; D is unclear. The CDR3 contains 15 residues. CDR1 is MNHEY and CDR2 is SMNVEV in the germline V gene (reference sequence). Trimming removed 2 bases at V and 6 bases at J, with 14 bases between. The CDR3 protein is CASSLGFGRRNEQFF. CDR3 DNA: TGTGCCAGCAGTTTAGGGTTTGGCAGGCGCAATGAGCAGTTCTTC.

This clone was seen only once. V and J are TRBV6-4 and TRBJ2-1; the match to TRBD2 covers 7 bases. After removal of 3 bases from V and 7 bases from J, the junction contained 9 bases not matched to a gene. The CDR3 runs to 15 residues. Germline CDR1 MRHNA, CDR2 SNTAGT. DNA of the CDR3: TGTGCCAGCAGTGAACAAACATCTAGCGGTAATGAGCAGTTCTTC. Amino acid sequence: CASSEQTSSGNEQFF.

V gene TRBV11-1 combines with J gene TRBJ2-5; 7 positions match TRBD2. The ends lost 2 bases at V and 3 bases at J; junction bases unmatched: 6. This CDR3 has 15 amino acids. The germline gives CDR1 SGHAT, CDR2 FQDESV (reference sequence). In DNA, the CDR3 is TGTGCCAGCAGCTTACGCGGGAGTCGAGAAGAGACCCAGTACTTC. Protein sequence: CASSLRGSREETQYF. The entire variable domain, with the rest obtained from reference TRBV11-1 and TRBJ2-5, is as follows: EAEVAQSPRYKITEKSQAVAFWCDPISGHATLYWYRQILGQGPELLVQFQDESVVDDSQLPKDRFSAERLKGVDSTLKIQPAELGDSAMYLCASSLRGSREETQYFGPGTRLLVL.

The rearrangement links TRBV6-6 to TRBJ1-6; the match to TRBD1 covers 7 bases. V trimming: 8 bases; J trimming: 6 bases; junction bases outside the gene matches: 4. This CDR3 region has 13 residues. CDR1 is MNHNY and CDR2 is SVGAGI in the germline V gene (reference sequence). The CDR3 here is CASSYRGNSPLHF. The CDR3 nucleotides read TGTGCCAGCTCATACAGGGGTAATTCACCCCTCCACTTT.

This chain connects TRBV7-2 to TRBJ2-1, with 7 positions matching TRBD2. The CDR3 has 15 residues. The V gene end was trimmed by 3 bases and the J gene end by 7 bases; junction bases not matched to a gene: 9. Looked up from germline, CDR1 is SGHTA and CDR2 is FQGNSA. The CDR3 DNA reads TGTGCCAGCAGCTTGTTACTAGCGTTTGGTAATGAGCAGTTCTTC. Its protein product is CASSLLLAFGNEQFF.

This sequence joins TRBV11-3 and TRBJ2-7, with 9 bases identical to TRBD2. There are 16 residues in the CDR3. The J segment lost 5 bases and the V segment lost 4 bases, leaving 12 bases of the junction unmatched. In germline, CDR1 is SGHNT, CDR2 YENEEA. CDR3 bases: TGTGCCAGCAGCTCTGGGGTAGCGGGAGAAAGAGACGAGCAGTACTTC. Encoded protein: CASSSGVAGERDEQYF.

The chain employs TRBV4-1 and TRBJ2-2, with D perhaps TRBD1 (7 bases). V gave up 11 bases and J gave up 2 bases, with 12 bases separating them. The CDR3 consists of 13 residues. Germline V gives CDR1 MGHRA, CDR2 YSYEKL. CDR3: CAGGTVNTGELFF. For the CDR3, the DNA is TGCGCCGGAGGGACAGTCAACACCGGGGAGCTGTTTTTT.

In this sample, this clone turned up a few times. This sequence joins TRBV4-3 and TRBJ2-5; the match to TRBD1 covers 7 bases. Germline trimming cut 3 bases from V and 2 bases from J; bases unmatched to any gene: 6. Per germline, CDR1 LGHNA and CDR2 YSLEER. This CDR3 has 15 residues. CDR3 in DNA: TGCGCCAGCAGCCATAACCCGGGACAGCAAGAGACCCAGTACTTC. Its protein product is CASSHNPGQQETQYF.

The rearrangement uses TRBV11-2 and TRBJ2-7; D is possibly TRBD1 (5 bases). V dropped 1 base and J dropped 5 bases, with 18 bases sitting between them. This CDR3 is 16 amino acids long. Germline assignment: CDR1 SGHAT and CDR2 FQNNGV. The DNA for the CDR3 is TGTGCCAGCAGCTTAGTGTCGGTACAGGAAGGAAACGAGCAGTACTTC. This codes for CASSLVSVQEGNEQYF.

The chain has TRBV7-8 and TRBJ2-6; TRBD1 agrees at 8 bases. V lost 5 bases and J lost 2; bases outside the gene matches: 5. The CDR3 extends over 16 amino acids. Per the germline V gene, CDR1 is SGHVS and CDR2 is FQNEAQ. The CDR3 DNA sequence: TGTGCCAGCAGCGCCTTGACAGGGGCTGGGGCCAACGTCCTGACTTTC. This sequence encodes CASSALTGAGANVLTF.

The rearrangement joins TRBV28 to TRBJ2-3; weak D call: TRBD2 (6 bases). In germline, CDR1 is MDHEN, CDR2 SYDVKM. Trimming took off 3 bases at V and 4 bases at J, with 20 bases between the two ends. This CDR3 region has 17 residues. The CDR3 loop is CASSFLTSMGAPDTQYF. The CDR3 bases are TGTGCCAGCAGTTTCTTGACTAGTATGGGCGCCCCAGATACGCAGTATTTT.

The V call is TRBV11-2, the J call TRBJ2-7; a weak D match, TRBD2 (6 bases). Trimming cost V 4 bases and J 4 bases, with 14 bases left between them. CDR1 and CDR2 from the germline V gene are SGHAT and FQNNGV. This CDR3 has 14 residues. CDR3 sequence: CASSSGHGGYEQYF. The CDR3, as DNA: TGTGCCAGCAGCTCAGGCCATGGAGGGTACGAGCAGTACTTC.

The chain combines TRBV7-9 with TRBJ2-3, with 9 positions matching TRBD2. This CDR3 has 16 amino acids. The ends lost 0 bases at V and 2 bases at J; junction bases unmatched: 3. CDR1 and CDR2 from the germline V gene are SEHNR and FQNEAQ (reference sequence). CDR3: CASSLARTSDTDTQYF. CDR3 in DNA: TGTGCCAGCAGCTTAGCGAGGACTAGCGACACAGATACGCAGTATTTT.

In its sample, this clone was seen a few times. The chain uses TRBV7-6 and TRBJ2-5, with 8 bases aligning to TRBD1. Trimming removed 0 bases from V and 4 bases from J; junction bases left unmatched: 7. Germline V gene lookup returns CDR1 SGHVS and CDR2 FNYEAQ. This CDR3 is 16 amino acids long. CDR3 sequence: CASSLAGVRGRETQYF. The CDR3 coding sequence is TGTGCCAGCAGCTTAGCCGGTGTCAGGGGGCGAGAGACCCAGTACTTC.

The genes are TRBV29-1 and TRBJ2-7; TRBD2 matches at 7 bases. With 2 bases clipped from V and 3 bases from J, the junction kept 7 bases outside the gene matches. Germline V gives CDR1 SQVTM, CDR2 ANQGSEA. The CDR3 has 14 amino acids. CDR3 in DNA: TGCAGCGTTGAATGGTTCGCGGGGGACTACGAGCAGTACTTC. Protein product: CSVEWFAGDYEQYF.

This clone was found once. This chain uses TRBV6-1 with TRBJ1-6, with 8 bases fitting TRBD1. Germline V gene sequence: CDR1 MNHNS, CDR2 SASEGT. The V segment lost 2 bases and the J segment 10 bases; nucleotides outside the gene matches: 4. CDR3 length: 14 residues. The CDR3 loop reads CASSERTGWSPLHF. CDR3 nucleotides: TGTGCCAGCAGTGAAAGGACAGGGTGGTCACCCCTCCACTTT.

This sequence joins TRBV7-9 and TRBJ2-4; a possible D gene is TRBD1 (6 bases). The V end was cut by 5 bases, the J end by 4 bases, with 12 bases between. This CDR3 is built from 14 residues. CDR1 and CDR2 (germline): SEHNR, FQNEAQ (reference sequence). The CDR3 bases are TGTGCCAGCAGCCTGGGGGCAGGGAAAAACATTCAGTACTTC. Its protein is CASSLGAGKNIQYF.

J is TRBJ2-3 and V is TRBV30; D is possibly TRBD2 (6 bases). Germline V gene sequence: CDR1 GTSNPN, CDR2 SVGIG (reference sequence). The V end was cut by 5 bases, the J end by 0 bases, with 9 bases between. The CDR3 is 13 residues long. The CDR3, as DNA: TGTGCCTGGGCGGGACGGAGCACAGATACGCAGTATTTT. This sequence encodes CAWAGRSTDTQYF.

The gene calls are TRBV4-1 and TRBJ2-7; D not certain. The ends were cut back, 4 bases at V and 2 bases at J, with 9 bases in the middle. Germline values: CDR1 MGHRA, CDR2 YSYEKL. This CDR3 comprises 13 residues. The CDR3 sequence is CASSPWQAYEQYF. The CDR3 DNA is TGCGCCAGCAGCCCTTGGCAAGCCTACGAGCAGTACTTC.

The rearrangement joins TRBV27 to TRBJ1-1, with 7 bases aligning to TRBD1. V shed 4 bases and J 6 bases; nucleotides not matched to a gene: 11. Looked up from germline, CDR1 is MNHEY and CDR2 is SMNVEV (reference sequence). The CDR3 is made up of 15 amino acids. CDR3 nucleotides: TGTGCCAGCAGTTCACCTCGACAGGGTCGCGCTGAAGCTTTCTTT. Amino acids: CASSSPRQGRAEAFF.

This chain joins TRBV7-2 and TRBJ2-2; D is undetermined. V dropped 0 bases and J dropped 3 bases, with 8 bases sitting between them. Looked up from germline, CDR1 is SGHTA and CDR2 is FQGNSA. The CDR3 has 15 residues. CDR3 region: CASSLAQVDTGELFF. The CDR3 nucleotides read TGTGCCAGCAGCTTAGCGCAGGTCGACACCGGGGAGCTGTTTTTT.

Here the CDR3 reads CASTPTGGNEKLFF. The CDR3 DNA reads as TGTGCCAGCACCCCGACAGGGGGCAATGAAAAACTGTTTTTT. The V and J genes are TRBV6-1 and TRBJ1-4; TRBD1 matches at 10 bases. Germline CDR1 MNHNS, CDR2 SASEGT. The junction had 4 bases not matched to a gene; V was cut back by 7 bases and J by 5 bases. CDR3 length: 14 residues.

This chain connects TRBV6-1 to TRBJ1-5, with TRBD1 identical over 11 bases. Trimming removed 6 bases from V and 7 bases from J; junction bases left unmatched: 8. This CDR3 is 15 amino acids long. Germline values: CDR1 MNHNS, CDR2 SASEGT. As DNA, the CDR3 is TGTGCCAGCAGCCACCGGGGACAGGGGGGACAGCCCCAGCATTTT. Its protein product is CASSHRGQGGQPQHF.

CDR3 DNA: TGTGCCAGCAGCCAGGGACAACAAGAGACCCAGTACTTC. It specifies CASSQGQQETQYF. The J gene is TRBJ2-5, the V gene TRBV4-2, with a possible D match to TRBD1 (6 bases). The CDR3 spans 13 residues. With 3 bases removed from V and 2 bases from J, the gap between germline ends came to 7 bases. Germline V CDR1 and CDR2: LGHNA, YNFKEQ.

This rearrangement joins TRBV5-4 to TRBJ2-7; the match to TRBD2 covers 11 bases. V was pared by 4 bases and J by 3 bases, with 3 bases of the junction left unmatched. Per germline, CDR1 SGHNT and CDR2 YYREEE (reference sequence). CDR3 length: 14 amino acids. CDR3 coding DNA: TGTGCCAGCAGCACGACTAGCGGGGACTACGAGCAGTACTTC. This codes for CASSTTSGDYEQYF.

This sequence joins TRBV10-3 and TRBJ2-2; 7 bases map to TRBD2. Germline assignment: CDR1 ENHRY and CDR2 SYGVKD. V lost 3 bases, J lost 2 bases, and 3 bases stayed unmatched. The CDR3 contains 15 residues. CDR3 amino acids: CAISDQRDNTGELFF. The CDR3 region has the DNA TGTGCCATCAGTGACCAGCGGGATAACACCGGGGAGCTGTTTTTT.

The CDR3 is CASSNAGVSYGYTF. CDR3 in DNA: TGCGCCAGCAGCAACGCAGGGGTGTCCTATGGCTACACCTTC. The rearrangement uses TRBV5-1 and TRBJ1-2; D is possibly TRBD1 (6 bases). V lost 4 bases to trimming and J lost 4 bases, with 14 bases between them. Per the germline V gene, CDR1 is SGHRS and CDR2 is YFSETQ. This CDR3 region has 14 residues. Combining the CDR3 with reference TRBV5-1 and TRBJ1-2 gives the whole variable domain KAGVTQTPRYLIKTRGQQVTLSCSPISGHRSVSWYQQTPGQGLQFLFEYFSETQRNKGNFPGRFSGRQFSNSRSEMNVSTLELGDSALYLCASSNAGVSYGYTFGSGTRLTVV.

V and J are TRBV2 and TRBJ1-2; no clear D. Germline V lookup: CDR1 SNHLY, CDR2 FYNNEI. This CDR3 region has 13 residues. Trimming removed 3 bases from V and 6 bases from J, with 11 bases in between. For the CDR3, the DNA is TGTGCCAGCAGTGAGACCGAGGCCCATGGCTACACCTTC. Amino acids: CASSETEAHGYTF.